This T cell receptor beta chain comes out of a study of regulatory T cells in long-lasting Graves disease. The study, taken as a whole, reports: Thyroid tissue went unexamined; only peripheral blood was analyzed.

Regarding time point: newly diagnosed GD, antithyroid drugs for less than 3 months. Making the TCR library involved RNA that had been extracted from PBMCs. The patients were enrolled through endocrinology in Xi'an, China. Combining iRepertoire HTBI primers with Arm-PCR of CDR3 regions, the authors built TCR beta libraries. TCRdb analysed the multiplex PCR reads with MiXCR anew, one entry per CDR3 protein. In the table there are hundreds of thousands of distinct CDR3 sequences, approximately 12% of which are singletons. The germline gives CDR1 MDHEN, CDR2 SYDVKM. The CDR3 is 14 amino acids. V lost 6 bases, J lost 2 bases, and 14 bases lay in between. Worth noting for this clonotype: Antigen: not known.

These records were also assigned to another study, of T cells in Graves' hyperthyroidism and ophthalmopathy. Per that paper: The study excluded patients with uncontrolled infection, other autoimmune disease, pregnancy or lactation.

The genes are TRBV28 and TRBJ2-7; D may be TRBD1 or TRBD2 (5 bases each). The material was peripheral blood mononuclear cells (PBMCs), obtained at new diagnosis, from a patient treated with antithyroid drugs. The sequence was collected from a woman in her 30s with Graves disease. In nucleotides, the CDR3 is TGTGCCAGCAGAGGATTGGGGACCACCTACGAGCAGTACTTC. This translates into CASRGLGTTYEQYF.